The present TCR beta chain was sequenced within a study of blood T cell repertoires in COVID-19. Trimming removed 3 bases at V and 5 bases at J, with 20 bases between. Germline V gene lookup returns CDR1 SGHNT and CDR2 YYREEE (reference sequence). CDR3 length: 17 residues. In the original workflow: Amplified reference gene primers provided the basis for estimating nucleated cell counts. TCRdb keeps only in-frame clones here, not all; method: immunoSEQ multiplex PCR. That table furnishes V, J and clone size, whereas the DNA furnished D and trimming. In the table there are roughly 200,000 clones, 88% of which are singletons.

The source of this sequence is a woman aged 30 to 39 who had recovered from COVID-19. Sequencing was carried out using PBMCs or T cells enriched from blood (not recorded which). The J gene is TRBJ2-2, the V gene TRBV5-4, with D possibly matching TRBD1 (5 bases). CDR3 region: CASSSSSRTYRTGELFF. Here the CDR3 DNA reads TGTGCCAGCAGCTCGAGTTCTAGGACATATAGGACCGGGGAGCTGTTTTTT. The complete variable domain, with remaining parts taken from reference TRBV5-4 and TRBJ2-2, reads ETGVTQSPTHLIKTRGQQVTLRCSSQSGHNTVSWYQQALGQGPQFIFQYYREEENGRGNFPPRFSGLQFPNYSSELNVNALELDDSALYLCASSSSSRTYRTGELFFGEGSRLTVL.